Listed below are T cell receptor beta chains from one sample, sequenced in a study of identical twins. One entry per CDR3 protein results from TCRdb running MiXCR on the 5' RACE reads. The repertoire holds 310,000 or so distinct CDR3 sequences, with roughly 9.7% as singletons. The data were also submitted as part of a second study, on yellow fever vaccine responses in identical twins.

Sequencing used CD8+ T cells sorted from blood. The source of these receptors is a woman between 18 and 29 years old in good health. The CDR3 runs from the conserved cysteine through the conserved F or W. A D gene is named only where the DNA matches it firmly. Clone size appears in some rows only: once, few, many, or a class for an expanded clone.

D	V	J	size	DNA	CDR3
.	TRBV10-2	TRBJ2-5	few	TGCGCCAGCAGTGATGGGGAGACCCAGTACTTC	CASSDGETQYF
TRBD2	TRBV6-4	TRBJ2-3	few	TGTGCCAGCAGCGCCCGGGCTAGCGGGGGAACAGATACGCAGTATTTT	CASSARASGGTDTQYF
.	TRBV7-9	TRBJ2-7	many	TGTGCCAGCAGCTTATCCTGGGGTTACGAGCAGTACTTC	CASSLSWGYEQYF
TRBD1	TRBV7-4	TRBJ1-2	few	TGTGCCAGCAGATACGACAGGGTGCAAAACTATGGCTACACCTTC	CASRYDRVQNYGYTF
TRBD1	TRBV20-1	TRBJ2-7	.	TGCAGTGCTAGAGATCCAGGGGGCTTTGTGGATTCCTACGAGCAGTACTTC	CSARDPGGFVDSYEQYF
.	TRBV7-9	TRBJ2-5	.	TGTGCCAGCAGCATTTTGGGGTTGGGCCAAGAGACCCAGTACTTC	CASSILGLGQETQYF
.	TRBV7-2	TRBJ2-7	.	TGTGCCAGCAGCGTCTCGGGAGTAGCCTACGAGCAGTACTTC	CASSVSGVAYEQYF
TRBD1	TRBV7-9	TRBJ2-1	many	TGTGCCAGCAGCACCAGCTTAGGGGACAGAATCTACAATGAGCAGTTCTTC	CASSTSLGDRIYNEQFF
.	TRBV29-1	TRBJ2-1	many	TGCAGCGTTGAAGAGGACGGACTATTAGATGGTGAGCAGTTCTTC	CSVEEDGLLDGEQFF
TRBD2	TRBV27	TRBJ2-1	.	TGTGCCAGCAGTTCCCTTTCCAGCGGGAGAATCGATGTGCAGTTCTTC	CASSSLSSGRIDVQFF
.	TRBV7-9	TRBJ1-1	few	TGTGCCAGCAGCTTAGCGGGAGGAGGTGGCACTGAAGCTTTCTTT	CASSLAGGGGTEAFF
.	TRBV27	TRBJ2-1	.	TGTGCCAGCAGTTTACCGGGACCCAGGAATGAGCAGTTCTTC	CASSLPGPRNEQFF
TRBD2	TRBV6-1	TRBJ2-7	many	TGTGCCAGCAGCTGGACACTAGCGGGGTCCTCCTACGAGCAGTACTTC	CASSWTLAGSSYEQYF
.	TRBV28	TRBJ2-3	many	TGTGCCAGCAGAGAGCCCTTAGGTTATGCAGATACGCAGTATTTT	CASREPLGYADTQYF
.	TRBV29-1	TRBJ2-1	many	TGCAGCGCCCCAAGAACCTACAATGAGCAGTTCTTC	CSAPRTYNEQFF
.	TRBV29-1	TRBJ2-7	few	TGCAGCGTCGGAGGAGTGGAGGGCTACGAGCAGTACTTC	CSVGGVEGYEQYF
.	TRBV20-1	TRBJ1-2	few	TGCAGTGCTCCTCCCGGCTTGCGGCCTAAGGATGGCTACACCTTC	CSAPPGLRPKDGYTF
.	TRBV5-6	TRBJ2-7	few	TGTGCCAGCAGCTGGGGGCTAGTTGGCGAGCAGTACTTC	CASSWGLVGEQYF
TRBD1	TRBV7-8	TRBJ2-7	few	TGTGCCAGCAGCTTAGACGCGACAGGGACCTACGAGCAGTACTTC	CASSLDATGTYEQYF
TRBD2	TRBV3-1	TRBJ2-1	.	TGTGCCAGCAGCCCGCAGACTAGCGCACACAATGAGCAGTTCTTC	CASSPQTSAHNEQFF
.	TRBV27	TRBJ2-4	few	TGTGCCAGCAGTTTATCCCCCCTCAACATTCAGTACTTC	CASSLSPLNIQYF
TRBD1	TRBV7-2	TRBJ1-1	many	TGTGCCAGCAGCTTAAACAGGGGTTACACTGAAGCTTTCTTT	CASSLNRGYTEAFF
TRBD2	TRBV7-2	TRBJ2-1	.	TGTGCCAGCAGCTCAGTAGCGGGAGTAGTAATCAATGAGCAGTTCTTC	CASSSVAGVVINEQFF
TRBD2	TRBV12-3/TRBV12-4	TRBJ2-1	many	TGTGCCAGCAGCCCCAGGACTAGCGGGCCTTACAATGAGCAGTTCTTC	CASSPRTSGPYNEQFF
TRBD2	TRBV27	TRBJ2-2	many	TGTGCCAGCAGTCGTAGCGGGGGGGCAAGCACCGGGGAGCTGTTTTTT	CASSRSGGASTGELFF
TRBD2	TRBV5-4	TRBJ2-7	few	TGTGCCAGCAGCTTGGGGCCCCTAGCGGGAGGGCCCACCTACGAGCAGTACTTC	CASSLGPLAGGPTYEQYF
.	TRBV21-1	TRBJ2-1	.	TGTGCCAGCAGCAAAAAACCCCGGGAGTCCTACAATGAGCAGTTCTTC	CASSKKPRESYNEQFF
.	TRBV12-3/TRBV12-4	TRBJ2-3	many	TGTGCCAGCACTCCATCAGGGGCGCTTGCAGATACGCAGTATTTT	CASTPSGALADTQYF
TRBD2	TRBV29-1	TRBJ2-7	.	TGCAGCGTTGTGACTAGCGGATACGAGCAGTACTTC	CSVVTSGYEQYF
.	TRBV29-1	TRBJ2-6	many	TGCAGCGTTACGGACGGACCCTCTAGCTCTGGGGCCAACGTCCTGACTTTC	CSVTDGPSSSGANVLTF
TRBD2	TRBV18	TRBJ2-1	.	TGTGCCAGCTCACCACCGTCTCCAGCGGGGTACAATGAGCAGTTCTTC	CASSPPSPAGYNEQFF
TRBD2	TRBV11-1	TRBJ2-7	few	TGTGCCAGCAGCTTAAATTTGAAGCGGGGCGGTACATTTCACTACGAGCAGTACTTC	CASSLNLKRGGTFHYEQYF
TRBD2	TRBV6-2/TRBV6-3	TRBJ2-7	.	TGTGCCAGCAGTTACTCGAAGGGTCGGGGGACTACATCCTACGAGCAGTACTTC	CASSYSKGRGTTSYEQYF
.	TRBV7-9	TRBJ2-3	many	TGTGCCAGCTTCCCCTATGAGCCAGAACTACAGTATTTT	CASFPYEPELQYF
.	TRBV12-3/TRBV12-4	TRBJ1-1	many	TGTGCCAGCAGCAGTGAAACTGGCACTGAAGCTTTCTTT	CASSSETGTEAFF
TRBD2	TRBV7-3	TRBJ2-3	few	TGTGCCAGCAGCCCAACTAGCGGGGAGAGCACAGATACGCAGTATTTT	CASSPTSGESTDTQYF
.	TRBV28	TRBJ2-7	.	TGTGCCAGCAGTCCCTCGCAGGCGGGACGCTCCTACGAGCAGTACTTC	CASSPSQAGRSYEQYF
.	TRBV7-9	TRBJ2-7	many	TGTGCCAGCAGCTTAAGAGAGCTCTACGAGCAGTACTTC	CASSLRELYEQYF
TRBD1	TRBV5-6	TRBJ2-3	many	TGTGCCAGCAGTAGCAACGGACAGGGACGCACAGATACGCAGTATTTT	CASSSNGQGRTDTQYF
.	TRBV11-2	TRBJ1-2	many	TGTGCCAGCAGCTTCGGGTGGGGGAAGGACTATGGCTACACCTTC	CASSFGWGKDYGYTF
.	TRBV6-2/TRBV6-3	TRBJ2-1	.	TGTGCCAGCAGTGCCGGGCTATACTCCTACAATGAGCAGTTCTTC	CASSAGLYSYNEQFF
TRBD2	TRBV6-1	TRBJ2-7	.	TGTGCCAGCAGTGACAGGACTAGCGGGAGACCTGGCTCCTACGAGCAGTACTTC	CASSDRTSGRPGSYEQYF
.	TRBV6-1	TRBJ1-6	few	TGTGCCAGCAGCAGGGTTCGGGGTTCACCCCTCCACTTT	CASSRVRGSPLHF
TRBD2	TRBV18	TRBJ2-5	few	TGTGCCAGCTCGAGCGTCGGACTAGACGTCGAGACCCAGTACTTC	CASSSVGLDVETQYF
TRBD1	TRBV4-1	TRBJ2-7	.	TGCGCCAGCAGCCCAACCGGGACAGGGAGGGTTGAGCAGTACTTC	CASSPTGTGRVEQYF
.	TRBV29-1	TRBJ1-2	.	TGCAGCGTTGGTATGGGCAGCTATGGCTACACCTTC	CSVGMGSYGYTF
TRBD2	TRBV20-1	TRBJ2-1	.	TGCAGTGCTAAGGGACTAGCGGGGGGGCCGAATGAGCAGTTCTTC	CSAKGLAGGPNEQFF
.	TRBV6-2/TRBV6-3	TRBJ2-1	many	TGTGCCAGCAGTTACACGAGGGGGGACAATGAGCAGTTCTTC	CASSYTRGDNEQFF
TRBD1	TRBV28	TRBJ1-6	many	TGTGCCAGCAGTTTACGGGGACAGGCTAATTCACCCCTCCACTTT	CASSLRGQANSPLHF
TRBD1	TRBV29-1	TRBJ1-4	many	TGCAGCGTCCTCGGACAGGGGCAAGAAAAACTGTTTTTT	CSVLGQGQEKLFF
.	TRBV20-1	TRBJ2-1	many	TGCAGTGCTAGGTCCCTCGCGACCGACTACAATGAGCAGTTCTTC	CSARSLATDYNEQFF
TRBD1	TRBV7-8	TRBJ2-7	.	TGTGCCAGCAGCTTAGGGTTTGGGACAGGATTCTACGAGCAGTACTTC	CASSLGFGTGFYEQYF
.	TRBV10-1	TRBJ2-1	.	TGCGCCAGCAGTGAGTTGAGCGTCTCCTACAATGAGCAGTTCTTC	CASSELSVSYNEQFF